The 20 T cell receptor beta chains reported below all come from one sample, sequenced in a study of control samples from healthy donors and cancer patients (dated by TCRdb to about 2020). Libraries were prepared through the immunoSEQ multiplex PCR assay. In its TCRdb copy, this immuneACCESS table keeps in-frame sequences only and misses some clones. Where compared with another copy, unresolved V genes explain less than half of these, and the others have no known cause. The sample data list tens of thousands of clones, and 75% to 85% of these were observed just once. The ten top clones hold about 9.5% of the sample. Sample: blood. Receptors were obtained from an older man in good health.

V and J are TRBV11-2 and TRBJ2-3, with D perhaps being TRBD1 or TRBD2 (7 bases each). The CDR3 covers 15 residues. The germline CDR1 and CDR2 sequences are SGHAT and FQNNGV. Deletions cut 4 bases from V and 3 bases from J, with 14 bases between. The CDR3 loop reads CASSSAGGGTDTQYF. In DNA, the CDR3 is TGTGCCAGCAGCTCCGCAGGGGGGGGTACAGATACGCAGTATTTT.

This chain uses TRBV25-1 with TRBJ2-5; TRBD1 might be the D (6 bases). The germline V gene encodes CDR1 MGHDK and CDR2 SYGVNS. V was cut by 5 bases and J by 1 base, with 14 bases left in between. This CDR3 is built from 15 residues. For the CDR3, the DNA is TGTGCCAGCAGTAATCCTACAGGGTTCCAAGAGACCCAGTACTTC. This sequence encodes CASSNPTGFQETQYF.

The chain recombines TRBV19 with TRBJ2-2; the match to TRBD2 covers 13 bases. Germline V gives CDR1 LNHDA, CDR2 SQIVND (reference sequence). The ends lost 4 bases at V and 5 bases at J; junction bases unmatched: 7. The CDR3 extends over 17 amino acids. The CDR3: CASSTRTSGSRTGELFF. CDR3 DNA: TGTGCCAGTAGTACACGGACTAGCGGGAGTCGAACCGGGGAGCTGTTTTTT.

This clone was seen once. The chain combines TRBV2 with TRBJ1-5; D is ambiguous. V lost 7 bases and J lost 4, with 11 bases in between. The CDR3 is made up of 13 amino acids. The germline V gene encodes CDR1 SNHLY and CDR2 FYNNEI. In nucleotides, the CDR3 is TGTGCCAGCAAGAGTGAGAGTAATCAGCCCCAGCATTTT. It encodes CASKSESNQPQHF.

The chain links TRBV10-3 to TRBJ2-7, with 12 positions matching TRBD2. The CDR3 spans 18 residues. Germline CDR1 and CDR2: ENHRY and SYGVKD. With 6 bases clipped from V and 3 bases from J, the junction kept 15 bases outside the gene matches. In nucleotides, the CDR3 is TGTGCCATCAGCGATATCCGGACTAGCGGGACTAGGGACTACGAGCAGTACTTC. This gives the protein CAISDIRTSGTRDYEQYF.

The table lists this clone with a few counts. The rearrangement uses TRBV7-2 and TRBJ2-7; 9 bases are a match to TRBD1. In germline, CDR1 is SGHTA, CDR2 FQGNSA. The CDR3 is 15 residues long. With 5 bases clipped from V and 6 bases from J, the junction kept 11 bases outside the gene matches. The CDR3 region has the DNA TGTGCCAGCAGCCCCCGGACAGGGGTAGCCCTCGAGCAGTACTTC. As protein: CASSPRTGVALEQYF.

The chain couples TRBV18 to TRBJ2-7, with D possibly being TRBD1 or TRBD2 (6 bases each). CDR3 size: 15 residues. Trimming pared 3 bases from V and 7 bases from J, leaving 19 bases between. Germline CDR1 is KGHSH and CDR2 is LQKENI. This CDR3 reads CASSPGHPVGGEQYF. CDR3 DNA sequence: TGTGCCAGCTCACCGGGACACCCGGTCGGAGGGGAGCAGTACTTC.

The rearrangement joins TRBV11-2 to TRBJ1-1; TRBD1 might be the D (5 bases). V lost 5 bases, J lost 4 bases, and 23 bases lay in between. CDR1 is SGHAT and CDR2 is FQNNGV in the germline V gene. CDR3 size: 17 residues. The CDR3 sequence is CASSPGAASLGSTEAFF. The CDR3 nucleotides are TGTGCCAGCAGCCCCGGGGCGGCCTCTCTAGGGAGCACTGAAGCTTTCTTT.

In its sample, this clone was seen once. The V and J genes are TRBV6-5 and TRBJ2-1; D not resolved. From germline, CDR1 is MNHEY and CDR2 SVGAGI. Between the trimmed V and J ends, which lost 6 bases and 4 bases, there was a span of 4 bases. The CDR3 spans 11 residues. CDR3 sequence reads: CASRWYNEQFF. CDR3 bases: TGTGCCAGCAGATGGTACAATGAGCAGTTCTTC.

V usage is TRBV9 and J usage is TRBJ1-1; weak D call: TRBD1 (5 bases). V was cut by 2 bases and J by 5 bases, with 13 bases left in between. CDR1 and CDR2 from the germline V gene are SGDLS and YYNGEE. This CDR3 is built from 14 residues. CDR3 residues: CASSVTRETTEAFF. The DNA for the CDR3 is TGTGCCAGCAGCGTGACCAGGGAGACAACTGAAGCTTTCTTT. Based on the CDR3 plus reference TRBV9 and TRBJ1-1, the full variable domain is DSGVTQTPKHLITATGQRVTLRCSPRSGDLSVYWYQQSLDQGLQFLIQYYNGEERAKGNILERFSAQQFPDLHSELNLSSLELGDSALYFCASSVTRETTEAFFGQGTRLTVV.

This clone has a single count. The gene calls are TRBV24-1 and TRBJ2-5; D is possibly TRBD2 (6 bases). V dropped 7 bases and J dropped 5 bases, with 19 bases sitting between them. Per germline, CDR1 KGHDR and CDR2 SFDVKD. CDR3 size: 15 residues. In DNA form, the CDR3 reads TGTGCCACCAGCCACCCCGGAGGGCCAGGGGAGACCCAGTACTTC. This sequence encodes CATSHPGGPGETQYF.

J is TRBJ2-3 and V is TRBV15, with a possible D match to TRBD1 (5 bases). CDR3 size: 16 residues. V was clipped by 0 bases and J by 3 bases, with 13 bases between them. Per germline, CDR1 LNHNV and CDR2 YYDKDF (reference sequence). CDR3 region: CATSRDGRVETDTQYF. In DNA, the CDR3 is TGTGCCACCAGCAGAGACGGCAGGGTAGAGACAGATACGCAGTATTTT.

The CDR3 loop is CSVAASGRSTYEQYF. The CDR3, as DNA: TGCAGCGTTGCTGCTAGCGGGAGGTCTACCTACGAGCAGTACTTC. This chain connects TRBV29-1 to TRBJ2-7; 11 bases map to TRBD2. V trimming: 4 bases; J trimming: 2 bases; junction bases outside the gene matches: 7. The germline gives CDR1 SQVTM, CDR2 ANQGSEA. This CDR3 has 15 residues.

The rearrangement links TRBV5-1 to TRBJ1-1; TRBD1 might be the D (5 bases). Trimming took 5 bases from V and 4 from J, leaving 9 bases between them. The CDR3 sequence is 12 residues long. Germline V gene sequence: CDR1 SGHRS, CDR2 YFSETQ. The CDR3 protein is CASSETGTEAFF. The DNA of the CDR3 is TGCGCCAGCAGTGAAACAGGCACTGAAGCTTTCTTT.

This clone was detected only a few times. The chain carries TRBV2 and TRBJ2-7, with TRBD1 as a possible D gene (6 bases). Deletions cut 4 bases from V and 4 bases from J, with 14 bases between. This CDR3 contains 14 residues. Germline V gives CDR1 SNHLY, CDR2 FYNNEI. Here the CDR3 reads CASSVGQSPYEQYF. The CDR3 DNA reads as TGTGCCAGCAGTGTAGGACAGTCCCCTTACGAGCAGTACTTC.

This rearrangement joins TRBV27 to TRBJ2-3, with D possibly being TRBD2 (6 bases). With 3 bases removed from V and 3 bases from J, the gap between germline ends came to 13 bases. The CDR3 spans 15 residues. Germline lookup yields CDR1 MNHEY and CDR2 SMNVEV (reference sequence). CDR3 coding DNA: TGTGCCAGCAGTTTCTCCATGGGACTTACAGATACGCAGTATTTT. The encoded protein is CASSFSMGLTDTQYF.

J is TRBJ1-6 and V is TRBV2; weak D call: TRBD1 (6 bases). Trimming stripped 4 bases from V and 5 bases from J, with 15 bases between. This CDR3 contains 16 residues. The germline V gene has CDR1 SNHLY and CDR2 FYNNEI. CDR3 coding DNA: TGTGCCAGCAGTGGTATGCAGGGGACTCATAATTCACCCCTCCACTTT. The encoded protein is CASSGMQGTHNSPLHF.

The chain combines TRBV5-4 with TRBJ2-5, with no clear D. Germline loops: CDR1 SGHNT, CDR2 YYREEE (reference sequence). There are 14 residues in the CDR3. V was clipped by 0 bases and J by 0 bases, with 6 bases between them. The CDR3 sequence is CASSLVAHQETQYF. The CDR3 nucleotides are TGTGCCAGCAGCTTGGTGGCTCACCAAGAGACCCAGTACTTC.

The rearrangement links TRBV24-1 to TRBJ2-3, with D perhaps assigned TRBD1 or TRBD2 (5 bases each). Trimming left V 12 bases short and J 2 bases short, with 20 bases between. CDR1 and CDR2 from the germline V gene are KGHDR and SFDVKD. The CDR3 runs to 15 residues. CDR3 sequence reads: CARPRGGLYTDTQYF. Written as DNA, the CDR3 is TGTGCCCGGCCTCGGGGCGGCTTATACACAGATACGCAGTATTTT.

The rearrangement links TRBV30 to TRBJ1-1; maybe TRBD1 (5 bases). V lost 2 bases and J 1 base, leaving 8 bases between the germline ends. Germline V gene sequence: CDR1 GTSNPN, CDR2 SVGIG (reference sequence). This CDR3 contains 13 residues. For the CDR3, the DNA is TGTGCCTGGAGTCTTCAGGGGAACACTGAAGCTTTCTTT. The encoded protein is CAWSLQGNTEAFF.